These T cell receptor beta chains were read from a single sample in a study of naive and memory T cell subsets. Each CDR3 protein is one row after TCRdb ran MiXCR on the 5' RACE reads. The table lists roughly 60,000 distinct CDR3 sequences, 7.2% of them singletons. The source is a male donor in good health. Both conserved end residues are part of each CDR3. D genes are given only for firm matches. Part of the rows lack a size; the others show once, few, many or a class for expanded clones.

>NA|14|many|TRBJ2-7|TRBV5-1
CASSLEAGAYEQYF
TGCGCCAGCAGCTTGGAGGCAGGCGCCTACGAGCAGTACTTC
>NA|13|many|TRBJ2-3|TRBV18
CASSPRTGDTQYF
TGTGCCAGCTCACCACGGACGGGAGATACGCAGTATTTT
>NA|14|NA|TRBJ2-2|TRBV2
CASRGAEPTGELFF
TGTGCCAGCCGAGGAGCAGAACCCACCGGGGAGCTGTTTTTT
>NA|13|few|TRBJ1-1|TRBV7-9
CASSRTANTEAFF
TGTGCCAGCAGTCGGACAGCGAACACTGAAGCTTTCTTT
>NA|13|many|TRBJ2-1|TRBV10-3
CAISESTGDVQFF
TGTGCCATCAGCGAGTCCACTGGGGATGTGCAGTTCTTC
>TRBD2|15|NA|TRBJ2-1|TRBV11-3
CASSLQAGGHNEQFF
TGTGCCAGCAGCTTACAAGCGGGAGGGCACAATGAGCAGTTCTTC
>NA|11|few|TRBJ1-2|TRBV19
CASSPGWGYTF
TGTGCCAGTAGTCCCGGGTGGGGCTACACCTTC
>NA|16|many|TRBJ2-1|TRBV6-1
CASSGGNTNRDNEQFF
TGTGCCAGCAGTGGAGGAAACACCAACCGGGACAATGAGCAGTTCTTC
>NA|14|many|TRBJ2-7|TRBV18
CASSPREESHEQYF
TGTGCCAGCTCACCTCGTGAGGAGAGCCACGAGCAGTACTTC
>TRBD1|14|NA|TRBJ1-1|TRBV12-3/TRBV12-4
CASSSGQENTEAFF
TGTGCCAGCAGCTCGGGACAGGAGAACACTGAAGCTTTCTTT
>NA|15|NA|TRBJ2-1|TRBV20-1
CSASNLRGGYNEQFF
TGCAGTGCTAGCAATCTCAGGGGGGGGTACAATGAGCAGTTCTTC
>NA|16|many|TRBJ1-2|TRBV15
CATSRAGREARGGYTF
TGTGCCACCAGCAGAGCCGGGCGGGAGGCTCGTGGTGGCTACACCTTC
>NA|13|few|TRBJ2-7|TRBV29-1
CSVEFGVGNEQYF
TGCAGCGTTGAATTTGGGGTGGGTAACGAGCAGTACTTC
>NA|13|many|TRBJ2-7|TRBV25-1
CASEGPPNYEQYF
TGTGCCAGCGAGGGACCGCCAAACTACGAGCAGTACTTC
>NA|13|many|TRBJ1-1|TRBV18
CASSPEGGTEAFF
TGTGCCAGCTCACCTGAGGGGGGCACTGAAGCTTTCTTT
>NA|14|few|TRBJ1-2|TRBV11-2
CASNSPGVGYGYTF
TGTGCCAGCAACTCACCCGGCGTCGGCTATGGCTACACCTTC
>NA|15|many|TRBJ1-5|TRBV27
CASSWRPYSNQPQHF
TGTGCCAGCAGCTGGAGGCCGTATAGCAATCAGCCCCAGCATTTT
>TRBD1|16|NA|TRBJ1-2|TRBV7-8
CASTHGTAASIYGYTF
TGTGCCAGCACCCATGGGACAGCGGCGAGTATCTATGGCTACACCTTC
>NA|15|few|TRBJ2-7|TRBV2
CASRSGGIDSYEQYF
TGTGCCAGCAGGTCAGGCGGGATCGACTCCTACGAGCAGTACTTC
>NA|12|NA|TRBJ1-2|TRBV11-2
CASSGLDYGYTF
TGTGCCAGCAGCGGCTTAGACTATGGCTACACCTTC
>TRBD2|16|NA|TRBJ2-4|TRBV20-1
CSASYPGLAGSNIQYF
TGCAGTGCCAGCTACCCTGGCCTAGCGGGATCAAACATTCAGTACTTC
>NA|16|many|TRBJ1-5|TRBV12-1
CASSFAAGTANQPQHF
NA
>TRBD1|14|NA|TRBJ1-1|TRBV6-5
CASSLNSGTAKAFF
TGTGCCAGCAGCCTAAACTCCGGGACAGCTAAAGCTTTCTTT
>TRBD2|18|NA|TRBJ2-1|TRBV19
CASSIFPGGAAHYNEQFF
TGTGCCAGTAGTATATTCCCCGGGGGGGCAGCCCACTACAATGAGCAGTTCTTC
>TRBD1|15|many|TRBJ2-2|TRBV6-5
CASSGGQGVTGELFF
TGTGCCAGCAGTGGAGGACAGGGTGTCACCGGGGAGCTGTTTTTT
>NA|16|few|TRBJ1-2|TRBV2
CASSERGAEGPYGYTF
TGTGCCAGCAGTGAAAGGGGGGCAGAAGGCCCCTATGGCTACACCTTC
>TRBD2|13|few|TRBJ2-1|TRBV7-9
CASSRPGLAGSYF
TGTGCCAGCAGCCGACCCGGACTAGCGGGAAGCTACTTC
>NA|19|NA|TRBJ2-2|TRBV12-3/TRBV12-4
CASSSEAVWDSQNTGELFF
TGTGCCAGCAGCTCAGAGGCAGTTTGGGACTCACAGAACACCGGGGAGCTGTTTTTT